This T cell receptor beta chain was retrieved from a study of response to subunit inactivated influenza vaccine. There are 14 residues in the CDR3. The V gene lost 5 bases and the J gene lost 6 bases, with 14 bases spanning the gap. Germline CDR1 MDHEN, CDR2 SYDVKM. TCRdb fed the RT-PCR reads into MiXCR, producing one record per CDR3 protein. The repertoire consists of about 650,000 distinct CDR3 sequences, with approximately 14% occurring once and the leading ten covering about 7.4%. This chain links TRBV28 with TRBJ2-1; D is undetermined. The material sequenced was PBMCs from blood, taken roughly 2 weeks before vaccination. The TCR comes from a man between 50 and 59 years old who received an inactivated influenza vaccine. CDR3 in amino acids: CASSPPAFANEQFF. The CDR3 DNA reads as TGTGCCAGCAGTCCCCCAGCGTTTGCCAATGAGCAGTTCTTC.